This T cell receptor (beta chain) was retrieved from a study of blood T cell repertoires in COVID-19. At the level of the study: The United States, Italy and Spain were the sources of the acute and convalescent COVID-19 samples. In each case, the material was cDNA or gDNA derived from T cells, B-cell-depleted T cells, or PBMCs.

This CDR3 is built from 12 residues. Germline V gene lookup returns CDR1 LNHDA and CDR2 SQIVND (reference sequence). V shed 8 bases and J shed 4 bases, with 11 bases lying between them. Seattle enrolled patients during active infection and tracked them longitudinally. Authors' analysis steps: From reference gene primer amplification, estimates of nucleated cell counts were derived. Sequencing was performed with immunoSEQ multiplex PCR; in TCRdb, only in-frame clones are kept and a portion is missing. The V and J calls and clone size were taken over from that table, and D and trimming were inferred from the DNA. The sample has some 200,000 clones; roughly 81% are singletons.

Material for sequencing was peripheral blood. The chain combines TRBV19 with TRBJ1-2; maybe TRBD1 (5 bases). This receptor was identified in a middle-aged woman with COVID-19, enrolled during active disease. The CDR3 spells CASSDSLYGYTF. CDR3 nucleotides: TGTGCCAGTTCTGACAGTCTCTATGGCTACACCTTC.